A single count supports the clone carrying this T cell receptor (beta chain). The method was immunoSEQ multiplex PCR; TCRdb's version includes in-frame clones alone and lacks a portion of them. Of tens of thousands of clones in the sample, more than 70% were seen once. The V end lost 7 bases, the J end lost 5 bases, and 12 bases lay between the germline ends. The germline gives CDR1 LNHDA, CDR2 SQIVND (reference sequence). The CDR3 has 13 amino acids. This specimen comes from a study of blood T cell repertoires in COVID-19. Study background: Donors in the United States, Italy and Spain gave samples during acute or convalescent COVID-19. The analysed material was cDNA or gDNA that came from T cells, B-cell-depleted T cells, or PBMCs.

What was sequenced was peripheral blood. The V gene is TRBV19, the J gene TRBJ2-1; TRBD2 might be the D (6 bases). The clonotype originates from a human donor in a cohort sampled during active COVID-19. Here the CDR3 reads CASMKVADNEQFF. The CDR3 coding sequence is TGTGCCAGTATGAAGGTAGCGGACAATGAGCAGTTCTTC.